Presented here are 24 T cell receptor beta chains from one specimen sequenced in a study of T cell changes during pregnancy in multiple sclerosis. Sequenced by immunoSEQ multiplex PCR; TCRdb stores in-frame clones only, minus some. The sample lists 45,000 to 70,000 clones, around 90% occurring once. Material: CD4+ T cells from peripheral blood mononuclear cells, obtained in the second trimester of pregnancy. Every receptor here comes from a female donor with multiple sclerosis, enrolled in a pregnancy study.

J is TRBJ1-1 and V is TRBV15; 7 nucleotides align to TRBD1. Unmatched junction bases numbered 11, after V lost 2 bases and J lost 5 bases. This CDR3 region has 16 residues. Germline lookup yields CDR1 LNHNV and CDR2 YYDKDF (reference sequence). The CDR3 is CATSRPGWTGSTEAFF. The CDR3 region has the DNA TGTGCCACCAGCAGACCCGGTTGGACAGGCAGTACTGAAGCTTTCTTT.

This clone was observed once. The chain recombines TRBV30 with TRBJ2-1; D ambiguous. CDR3 size: 14 residues. The V and J ends lost 0 bases and 5 bases respectively, with 11 bases between them. Germline CDR1 is GTSNPN and CDR2 is SVGIG (reference sequence). CDR3 amino acids: CAWSVKALDNEQFF. The CDR3, as DNA: TGTGCCTGGAGTGTAAAAGCGCTAGACAATGAGCAGTTCTTC.

A remark on this clone: One end of the junction fails to match germline, which may point to a read error. J is TRBJ1-1 and V is TRBV19, with 8 bases fitting TRBD1. This CDR3 comprises 11 residues. Per the germline V gene, CDR1 is LNHDA and CDR2 is SQIVND (reference sequence). The CDR3 sequence is CASSVDRERHF. CDR3 bases: TGTGCCAGTAGTGTGGACAGGGAGCGGCACTTT.

The V gene is TRBV4-2, the J gene TRBJ1-1; D remains unclear. This CDR3 is built from 14 residues. Trimming took off 0 bases at V and 4 bases at J, with 9 bases between the two ends. Germline V gene data show CDR1 as LGHNA and CDR2 as YNFKEQ. DNA of the CDR3: TGTGCCAGCAGCCAAGAGACGAGGAGCACTGAAGCTTTCTTT. Residues: CASSQETRSTEAFF.

This rearrangement joins TRBV21-1 to TRBJ1-4. TRBV21-1 is reported as a pseudogene. CDR3 length: 12 residues. The CDR3 spells CASNGGDEKLFF. As DNA, the CDR3 is TGTGCCAGCAACGGGGGGGATGAAAAACTGTTTTTT.

The V gene is TRBV19, the J gene TRBJ2-1; D is perhaps TRBD1 (8 bases). CDR1 and CDR2 from the germline V gene are LNHDA and SQIVND (reference sequence). The CDR3 extends over 12 amino acids. Trimming stripped 5 bases from V and 15 bases from J, with 17 bases between. CDR3 sequence reads: CASSGGDRRGFF. DNA for the CDR3: TGTGCCAGTAGTGGGGGGGACAGGCGGGGGTTCTTC.

The genes are TRBV6-6 and TRBJ1-5; 8 nucleotides agree with TRBD1. Per germline, CDR1 MNHNY and CDR2 SVGAGI (reference sequence). The CDR3 is 15 residues long. The ends lost 5 bases at V and 6 bases at J; junction bases unmatched: 9. The CDR3 is CASSATGDRAQPQHF. The CDR3 coding sequence is TGTGCCAGCAGTGCGACAGGGGATAGAGCTCAGCCCCAGCATTTT.

V is TRBV18 and J is TRBJ2-3; 9 positions match TRBD1. V gave up 1 base and J gave up 2 bases; unmatched junction bases: 4. Germline values: CDR1 KGHSH, CDR2 LQKENI. The CDR3 runs 16 residues. The CDR3 here is CASSPLGQGFTDTQYF. The CDR3 DNA follows: TGTGCCAGCTCACCACTGGGACAGGGATTCACAGATACGCAGTATTTT.

This clone came up a few times. The chain recombines TRBV6-5 with TRBJ1-2; 9 bases match TRBD1. With V trimmed by 6 bases and J by 4 bases, 9 bases remained unmatched. CDR3 length equals 15 residues. In germline, CDR1 is MNHEY, CDR2 SVGAGI. The CDR3 DNA sequence: TGTGCCAGCAGACCCTCGACAGGGGGTGCCTATGGCTACACCTTC. Its protein product is CASRPSTGGAYGYTF.

The rearrangement links TRBV19 to TRBJ2-6; D is perhaps TRBD1 (5 bases). Germline values: CDR1 LNHDA, CDR2 SQIVND (reference sequence). Trimming pared 10 bases from V and 0 bases from J, leaving 22 bases between. This CDR3 contains 18 residues. The DNA for the CDR3 is TGTGCCACCTCTCCGAGACAGAAGTCTGTCTCTGGGGCCAACGTCCTGACTTTC. Amino acid sequence: CATSPRQKSVSGANVLTF.

The V and J genes are TRBV30 and TRBJ2-5; D perhaps matches TRBD2 (5 bases). Looked up from germline, CDR1 is GTSNPN and CDR2 is SVGIG (reference sequence). The CDR3 is 14 amino acids. V dropped 0 bases and J dropped 0 bases, with 8 bases sitting between them. The CDR3 here is CAWSVTGYQETQYF. DNA for the CDR3: TGTGCCTGGAGTGTGACGGGGTACCAAGAGACCCAGTACTTC.

This chain joins TRBV6-6 and TRBJ1-3; a possible D gene is TRBD1 (5 bases). Trimming left V 5 bases short and J 3 bases short, with 14 bases between. CDR3 length: 15 amino acids. Germline CDR1 and CDR2: MNHNY and SVGAGI (reference sequence). CDR3 in amino acids: CASSPLGGGGNTIYF. The CDR3, as DNA: TGTGCCAGCAGTCCCCTGGGGGGGGGTGGAAACACCATATATTTT.

This CDR3 reads CAISDPRGSGSGQETQYF. The CDR3, as DNA: TGTGCCATCAGTGACCCTCGAGGGAGCGGGAGTGGACAAGAGACCCAGTACTTC. V usage is TRBV10-3 and J usage is TRBJ2-5; 8 positions agree with TRBD2. V was clipped by 3 bases and J by 2 bases; unmatched bases: 14. The CDR3 extends over 18 amino acids. CDR1 is ENHRY and CDR2 is SYGVKD in the germline V gene.

The chain recombines TRBV19 with TRBJ2-1; 9 positions agree with TRBD2. Germline CDR1 is LNHDA and CDR2 is SQIVND (reference sequence). The CDR3 has 17 amino acids. The CDR3 region has the DNA TGTGCACCCTTACCACTTAGCGGGAGTCGGTCCTACAATGAGCAGTTCTTC. It yields the protein CAPLPLSGSRSYNEQFF.

The J gene is TRBJ1-2, the V gene TRBV27, with D perhaps TRBD1 (6 bases). The length of the CDR3 is 13 residues. V was clipped by 6 bases and J by 3 bases, with 11 bases between them. Germline V gene data show CDR1 as MNHEY and CDR2 as SMNVEV (reference sequence). The CDR3 DNA reads TGTGCCAGCAGCAGGGGACCCTACTATGGCTACACCTTC. It codes for CASSRGPYYGYTF.

The chain uses TRBV7-8 and TRBJ2-7; TRBD1 aligns across 8 bases. The germline V gene has CDR1 SGHVS and CDR2 FQNEAQ. V lost 5 bases, J lost 6 bases, and 15 bases stayed unmatched. The CDR3 loop spans 16 amino acids. The CDR3 is CASSLNPGQALLEQYF. The CDR3 nucleotides read TGTGCCAGCAGCCTCAACCCGGGACAGGCCCTACTCGAGCAGTACTTC.

J is TRBJ1-1 and V is TRBV9; the match to TRBD1 covers 7 bases. The ends lost 3 bases at V and 5 bases at J; junction bases unmatched: 7. Germline V gene lookup returns CDR1 SGDLS and CDR2 YYNGEE. CDR3 length equals 14 residues. This CDR3 is CASSAGGYPTEAFF. The CDR3 DNA reads TGTGCCAGCAGCGCAGGGGGATATCCAACTGAAGCTTTCTTT. The variable domain in full, with the rest retrieved from reference TRBV9 and TRBJ1-1, is DSGVTQTPKHLITATGQRVTLRCSPRSGDLSVYWYQQSLDQGLQFLIQYYNGEERAKGNILERFSAQQFPDLHSELNLSSLELGDSALYFCASSAGGYPTEAFFGQGTRLTVV.

This chain joins TRBV2 and TRBJ1-1; 11 positions agree with TRBD1. Trimming took 10 bases from V and 6 from J; bases not matched to a gene: 7. The CDR3 sequence is 13 residues long. Per germline, CDR1 SNHLY and CDR2 FYNNEI. CDR3 in DNA: TGTGCCATGGGGACAGGGGGTCTGGCTGAAGCTTTCTTT. Encoded protein: CAMGTGGLAEAFF.

V usage is TRBV29-1 and J usage is TRBJ2-7, with 12 bases lining up with TRBD2. With 7 bases clipped from V and 3 bases from J, the junction kept 7 bases outside the gene matches. In germline, CDR1 is SQVTM, CDR2 ANQGSEA. The CDR3 spans 14 residues. The CDR3 loop reads CSAMTSGRIYEQYF. Here the CDR3 DNA reads TGCAGCGCCATGACTAGCGGGAGAATCTACGAGCAGTACTTC.

The rearrangement links TRBV5-4 to TRBJ2-2; 11 nucleotides line up with TRBD2. Per the germline V gene, CDR1 is SGHNT and CDR2 is YYREEE (reference sequence). CDR3 length: 16 amino acids. Trimming at V came to 0 bases and at J to 5 bases, leaving 3 bases not matched to a gene. The CDR3 reads CASSLASGGITGELFF. For the CDR3, the DNA is TGTGCCAGCAGCTTGGCTAGCGGGGGGATTACCGGGGAGCTGTTTTTT.

This clone was seen only a few times. The chain uses TRBV2 and TRBJ1-5; possibly TRBD1 for D (6 bases). Trimming removed 8 bases from V and 2 bases from J, with 10 bases in between. The CDR3 covers 13 residues. Germline V gene sequence: CDR1 SNHLY, CDR2 FYNNEI. DNA of the CDR3: TGTGCCAGCCGCTGGACAGGCAATCAGCCCCAGCATTTT. Translating gives CASRWTGNQPQHF.

In nucleotides, the CDR3 is TGTGCCAGCAGTTCCTTCGGACAAAACACTGAAGCTTTCTTT. Protein product: CASSSFGQNTEAFF. The chain has TRBV28 and TRBJ1-1, with a possible D match to TRBD1 (5 bases). In germline, CDR1 is MDHEN, CDR2 SYDVKM. The CDR3 runs 14 residues. The V and J ends lost 4 bases and 2 bases respectively, with 11 bases between them.

J is TRBJ2-3 and V is TRBV6-5; 13 nucleotides align to TRBD2. The CDR3 loop spans 15 amino acids. Trimming removed 5 bases from V and 7 bases from J; junction bases left unmatched: 6. Germline V gene data show CDR1 as MNHEY and CDR2 as SVGAGI. Here the CDR3 reads CASSPLAGGPHTQYF. The CDR3 nucleotides are TGTGCCAGCAGTCCACTAGCGGGAGGGCCTCATACGCAGTATTTT.

V gene TRBV5-6 combines with J gene TRBJ1-6; D ambiguous. CDR3 size: 15 residues. Deletions cut 1 base from V and 9 bases from J, with 14 bases between. Germline loops: CDR1 SGHDT, CDR2 YYEEEE. CDR3 in amino acids: CASSLSGRTGSPLHF. CDR3 bases: TGTGCCAGCAGCTTGAGTGGGAGAACGGGTTCACCCCTCCACTTT.